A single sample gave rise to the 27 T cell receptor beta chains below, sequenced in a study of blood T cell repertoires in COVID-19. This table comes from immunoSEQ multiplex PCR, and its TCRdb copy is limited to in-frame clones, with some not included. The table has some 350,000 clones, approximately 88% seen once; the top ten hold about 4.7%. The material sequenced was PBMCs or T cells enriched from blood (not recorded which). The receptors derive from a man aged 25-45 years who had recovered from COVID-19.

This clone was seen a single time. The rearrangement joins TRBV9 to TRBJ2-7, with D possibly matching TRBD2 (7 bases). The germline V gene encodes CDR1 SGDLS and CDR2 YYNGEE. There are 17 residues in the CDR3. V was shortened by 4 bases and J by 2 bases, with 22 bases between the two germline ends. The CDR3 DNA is TGTGCCAGCAGCCCTAGCGGTACTGGACAGCTGCCCTACGAGCAGTACTTC. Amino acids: CASSPSGTGQLPYEQYF.

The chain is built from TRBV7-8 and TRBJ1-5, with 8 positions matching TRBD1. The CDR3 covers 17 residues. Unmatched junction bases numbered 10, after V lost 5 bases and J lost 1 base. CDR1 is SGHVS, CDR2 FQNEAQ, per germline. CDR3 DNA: TGTGCCAGCAGCCGGAGACAGGGGCCTGAGAGCAATCAGCCCCAGCATTTT. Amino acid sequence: CASSRRQGPESNQPQHF.

The CDR3: CASSPGRRVVGYTF. The CDR3 DNA sequence: TGTGCCAGCAGCCCGGGAAGAAGGGTCGTTGGCTACACCTTC. This chain connects TRBV14 to TRBJ1-2; D uncertain. Trimming left V 4 bases short and J 7 bases short, with 16 bases between. The CDR3 contains 14 residues. Germline V gene data show CDR1 as SGHDN and CDR2 as FVKESK.

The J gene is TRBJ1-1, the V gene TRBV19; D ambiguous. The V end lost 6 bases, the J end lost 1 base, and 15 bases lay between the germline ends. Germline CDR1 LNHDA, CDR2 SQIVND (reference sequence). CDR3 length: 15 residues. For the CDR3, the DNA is TGTGCCAGTAGGGCCATCCCCACATCGAACACTGAAGCTTTCTTT. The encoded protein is CASRAIPTSNTEAFF.

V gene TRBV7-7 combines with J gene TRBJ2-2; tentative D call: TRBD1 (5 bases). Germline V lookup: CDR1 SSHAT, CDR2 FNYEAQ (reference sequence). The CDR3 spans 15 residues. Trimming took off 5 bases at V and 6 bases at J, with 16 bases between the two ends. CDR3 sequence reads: CASSPRTSSPGELFF. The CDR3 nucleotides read TGTGCCAGCAGCCCGAGGACAAGCTCCCCCGGGGAGCTGTTTTTT. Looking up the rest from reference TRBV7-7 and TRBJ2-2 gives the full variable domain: GAGVSQSPRYKVTKRGQDVTLRCDPISSHATLYWYQQALGQGPEFLTYFNYEAQPDKSGLPSDRFSAERPEGSISTLTIQRTEQRDSAMYRCASSPRTSSPGELFFGEGSRLTVL.

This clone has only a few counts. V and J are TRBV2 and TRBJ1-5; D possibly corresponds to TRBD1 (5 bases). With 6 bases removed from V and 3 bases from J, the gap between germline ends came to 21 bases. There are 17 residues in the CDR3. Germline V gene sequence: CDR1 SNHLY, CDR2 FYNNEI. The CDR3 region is CASRLGSTTAPNQPQHF. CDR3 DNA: TGTGCCAGCAGGCTAGGGTCGACGACAGCGCCCAATCAGCCCCAGCATTTT.

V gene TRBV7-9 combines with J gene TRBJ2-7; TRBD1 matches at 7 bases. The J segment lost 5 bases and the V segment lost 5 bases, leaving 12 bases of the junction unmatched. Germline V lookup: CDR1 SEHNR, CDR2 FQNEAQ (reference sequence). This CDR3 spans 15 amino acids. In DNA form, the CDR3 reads TGTGCCAGCAGCAAGGGACAGTACACCAAGGACGAGCAGTACTTC. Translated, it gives CASSKGQYTKDEQYF.

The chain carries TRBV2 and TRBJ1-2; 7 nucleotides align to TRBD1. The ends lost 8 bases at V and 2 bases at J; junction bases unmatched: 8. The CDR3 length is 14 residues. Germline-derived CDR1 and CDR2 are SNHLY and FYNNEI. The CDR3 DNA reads TGTGCCAGCGGGCGGGACAGTATGAACTATGGCTACACCTTC. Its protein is CASGRDSMNYGYTF.

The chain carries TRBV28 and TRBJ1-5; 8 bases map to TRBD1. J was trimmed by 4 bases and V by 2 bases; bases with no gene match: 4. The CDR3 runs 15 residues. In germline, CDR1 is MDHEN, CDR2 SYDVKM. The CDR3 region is CASSLGDRLNQPQHF. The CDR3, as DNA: TGTGCCAGCAGTTTAGGGGACAGGCTTAATCAGCCCCAGCATTTT.

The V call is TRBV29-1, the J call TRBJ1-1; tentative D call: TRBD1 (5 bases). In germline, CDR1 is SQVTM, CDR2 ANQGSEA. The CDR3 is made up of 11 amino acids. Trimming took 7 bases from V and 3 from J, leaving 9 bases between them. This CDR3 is CSAEGDTEAFF. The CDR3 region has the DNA TGCAGCGCCGAAGGGGACACTGAAGCTTTCTTT.

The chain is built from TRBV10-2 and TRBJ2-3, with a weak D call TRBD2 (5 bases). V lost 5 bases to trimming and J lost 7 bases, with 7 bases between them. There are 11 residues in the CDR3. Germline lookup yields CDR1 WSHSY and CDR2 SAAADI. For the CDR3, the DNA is TGCGCCAGCAGTTGGGAGTATACGCAGTATTTT. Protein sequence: CASSWEYTQYF.

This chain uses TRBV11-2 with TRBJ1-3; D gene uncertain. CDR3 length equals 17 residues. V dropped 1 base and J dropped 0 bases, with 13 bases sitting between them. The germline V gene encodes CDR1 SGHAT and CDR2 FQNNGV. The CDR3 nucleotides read TGTGCCAGCAGCTTAGCCCTCCGCGCGGTCTCTGGAAACACCATATATTTT. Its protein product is CASSLALRAVSGNTIYF.

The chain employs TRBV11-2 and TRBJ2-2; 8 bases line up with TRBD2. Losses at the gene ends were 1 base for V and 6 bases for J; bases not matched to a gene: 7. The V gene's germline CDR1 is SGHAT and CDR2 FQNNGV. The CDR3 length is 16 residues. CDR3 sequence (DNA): TGTGCCAGCAGCTTAGGCCCGGGGGGGCTCCCCGGGGAGCTGTTTTTT. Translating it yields CASSLGPGGLPGELFF.

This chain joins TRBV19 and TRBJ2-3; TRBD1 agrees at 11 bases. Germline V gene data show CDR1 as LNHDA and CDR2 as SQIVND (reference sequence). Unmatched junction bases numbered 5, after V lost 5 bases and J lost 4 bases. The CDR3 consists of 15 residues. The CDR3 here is CASSADRGRADTQYF. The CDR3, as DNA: TGTGCCAGTAGTGCGGACAGGGGGCGGGCAGATACGCAGTATTTT.

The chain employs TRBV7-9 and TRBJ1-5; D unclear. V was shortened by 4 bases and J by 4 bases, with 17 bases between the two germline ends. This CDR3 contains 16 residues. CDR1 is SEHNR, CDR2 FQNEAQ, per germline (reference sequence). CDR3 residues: CASSSLEGGRNQPQHF. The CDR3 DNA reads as TGTGCCAGCAGCTCCTTAGAGGGAGGGAGGAATCAGCCCCAGCATTTT.

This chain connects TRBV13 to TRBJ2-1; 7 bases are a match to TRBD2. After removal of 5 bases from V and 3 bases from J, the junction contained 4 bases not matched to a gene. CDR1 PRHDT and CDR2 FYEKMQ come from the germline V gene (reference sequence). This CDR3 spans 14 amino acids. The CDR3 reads CASSTRTSYNEQFF. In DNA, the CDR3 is TGTGCCAGCAGCACTCGGACTAGCTACAATGAGCAGTTCTTC.

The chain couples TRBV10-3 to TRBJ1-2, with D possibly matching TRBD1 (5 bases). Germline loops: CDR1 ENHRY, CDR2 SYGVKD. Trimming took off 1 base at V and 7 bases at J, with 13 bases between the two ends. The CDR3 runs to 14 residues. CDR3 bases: TGTGCCATCAGTGAGTTTGGGCAGGGTTCTGGCTACACCTTC. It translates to CAISEFGQGSGYTF.

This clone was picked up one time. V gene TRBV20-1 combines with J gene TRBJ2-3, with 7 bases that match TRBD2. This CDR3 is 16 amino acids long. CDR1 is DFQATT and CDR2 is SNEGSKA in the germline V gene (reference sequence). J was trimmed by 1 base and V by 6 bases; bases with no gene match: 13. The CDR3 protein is CSASTLLRGGTDTQYF. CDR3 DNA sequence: TGCAGTGCCAGTACCCTCCTCCGGGGGGGCACAGATACGCAGTATTTT.

CDR3 coding DNA: TGCGCCAGCAGCTTACGCAGGGGGATGAACACTGAAGCTTTCTTT. Translating it yields CASSLRRGMNTEAFF. The V call is TRBV5-1, the J call TRBJ1-1, with 7 bases matching TRBD1. Germline CDR1 and CDR2: SGHRS and YFSETQ. With 2 bases clipped from V and 0 bases from J, the junction kept 4 bases outside the gene matches. This CDR3 has 15 residues.

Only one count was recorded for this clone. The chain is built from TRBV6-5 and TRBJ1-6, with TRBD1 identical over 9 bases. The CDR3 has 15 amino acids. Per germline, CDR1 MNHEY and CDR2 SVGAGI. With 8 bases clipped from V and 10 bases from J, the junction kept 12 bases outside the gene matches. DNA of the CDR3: TGTGCCAGCTTAACCGGGACAGGGATACGATCACCCCTCCACTTT. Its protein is CASLTGTGIRSPLHF.

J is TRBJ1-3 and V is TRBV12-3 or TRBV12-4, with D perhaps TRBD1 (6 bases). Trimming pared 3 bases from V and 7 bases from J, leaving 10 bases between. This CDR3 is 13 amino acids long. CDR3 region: CASSLDRRNTIYF. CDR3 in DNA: TGTGCCAGCAGTTTGGACAGACGGAACACCATATATTTT.

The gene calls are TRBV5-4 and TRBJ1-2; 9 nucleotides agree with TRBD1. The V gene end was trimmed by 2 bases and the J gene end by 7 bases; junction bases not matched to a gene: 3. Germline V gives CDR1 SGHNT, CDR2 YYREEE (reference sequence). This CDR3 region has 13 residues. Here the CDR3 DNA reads TGTGCCAGCAGCTTCACGGACAGGGGTGGCTACACCTTC. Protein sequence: CASSFTDRGGYTF.

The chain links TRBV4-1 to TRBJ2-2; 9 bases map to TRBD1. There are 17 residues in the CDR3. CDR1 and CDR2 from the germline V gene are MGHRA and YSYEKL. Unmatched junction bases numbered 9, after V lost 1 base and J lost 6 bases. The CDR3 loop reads CASSQVKGQGSSGELFF. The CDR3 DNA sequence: TGCGCCAGCAGCCAAGTCAAAGGACAGGGGTCATCCGGGGAGCTGTTTTTT.

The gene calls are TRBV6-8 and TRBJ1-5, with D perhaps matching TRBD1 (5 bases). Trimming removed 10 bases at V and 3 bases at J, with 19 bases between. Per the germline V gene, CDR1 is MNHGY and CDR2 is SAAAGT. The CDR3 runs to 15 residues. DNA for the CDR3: TGTGCCATCAAGGAGATAGCAGGGAACAATCAGCCCCAGCATTTT. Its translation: CAIKEIAGNNQPQHF.

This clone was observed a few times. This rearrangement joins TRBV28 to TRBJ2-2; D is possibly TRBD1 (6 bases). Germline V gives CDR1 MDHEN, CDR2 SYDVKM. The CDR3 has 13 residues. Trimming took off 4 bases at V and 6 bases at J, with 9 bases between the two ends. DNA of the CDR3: TGTGCCAGCAGTTCTACAGGGCCCGGGGAGCTGTTTTTT. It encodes CASSSTGPGELFF.

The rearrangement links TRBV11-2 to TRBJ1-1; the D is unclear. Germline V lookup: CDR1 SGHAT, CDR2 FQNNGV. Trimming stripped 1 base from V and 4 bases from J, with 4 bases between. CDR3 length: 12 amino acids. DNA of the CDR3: TGTGCCAGCAGCTTAGCCGGCACTGAAGCTTTCTTT. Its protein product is CASSLAGTEAFF. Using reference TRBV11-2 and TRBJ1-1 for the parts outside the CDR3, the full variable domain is EAGVAQSPRYKIIEKRQSVAFWCNPISGHATLYWYQQILGQGPKLLIQFQNNGVVDDSQLPKDRFSAERLKGVDSTLKIQPAKLEDSAVYLCASSLAGTEAFFGQGTRLTVV.

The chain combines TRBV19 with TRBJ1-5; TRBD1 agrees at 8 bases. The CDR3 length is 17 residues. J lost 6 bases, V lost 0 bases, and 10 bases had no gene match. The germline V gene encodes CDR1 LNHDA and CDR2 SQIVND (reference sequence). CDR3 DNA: TGTGCCAGTAGTATAGATGCCAGGGGGCGTGAGACTCAGCCCCAGCATTTT. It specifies CASSIDARGRETQPQHF.